This T cell receptor (beta chain) was sequenced during a study of CD8 T cells in ankylosing spondylitis. Whole-study results and caveats: Matched ankylosing spondylitis synovial fluid reportedly showed significant enrichment of disease-linked clones.

Germline CDR1 and CDR2: MGHDK and SYGVNS. The CDR3 length is 13 residues. The V gene lost 3 bases and the J gene lost 3 bases, with 8 bases spanning the gap. Quantitative 5'-RACE with molecular barcodes was used to make the TCR beta libraries. Via MiXCR, TCRdb re-called the 5' RACE reads, giving one row per CDR3 protein. The sample shows 250,000 or so distinct CDR3 sequences, 18% of them seen only once. With regard to this clonotype: Its matching antigen is unknown.

This chain links TRBV25-1 with TRBJ1-1; no firm D call. What was sequenced was blood, either unsorted or a sorted T cell fraction (not recorded which). This TCR was sampled from a male donor with ankylosing spondylitis or in good health (not recorded which). CDR3 region: CASSDGDDTEAFF. The CDR3 DNA reads TGTGCCAGCAGTGACGGGGATGACACTGAAGCTTTCTTT.